These 31 T cell receptor beta chains originate from one sample sequenced in a study of cytomegalovirus exposure and HLA in healthy donors. Researchers ran the PCR with 60 Vbeta and 13 Jbeta primers. Clones were sequenced by immunoSEQ multiplex PCR, and TCRdb holds only the in-frame ones, with some missing. The sample has about 100,000 clones; more than 75% are singletons. Input material: PBMCs. The receptors here all came from a woman in her fifties or sixties in good health and CMV-seropositive.

This clone is a singleton in its sample. The gene calls are TRBV5-1 and TRBJ2-3; 9 bases are a match to TRBD2. This CDR3 has 16 residues. Germline values: CDR1 SGHRS, CDR2 YFSETQ. V lost 0 bases and J lost 1; bases outside the gene matches: 3. The CDR3 is CASSLVRLAGTDTQYF. The DNA for the CDR3 is TGCGCCAGCAGCTTGGTAAGACTAGCGGGCACAGATACGCAGTATTTT.

V gene TRBV15 combines with J gene TRBJ1-2, with 8 nucleotides matching TRBD1. This CDR3 is 16 amino acids long. Germline-derived CDR1 and CDR2 are LNHNV and YYDKDF (reference sequence). V trimming: 5 bases; J trimming: 7 bases; junction bases outside the gene matches: 15. CDR3 nucleotides: TGTGCCACCAGCTCTAAACACTCAGGGGGCGGGGGTGGCTACACCTTC. Its protein is CATSSKHSGGGGGYTF.

The chain has TRBV25-1 and TRBJ2-1; weak D call: TRBD2 (5 bases). Germline values: CDR1 MGHDK, CDR2 SYGVNS. The CDR3 runs to 13 residues. Trimming left V 2 bases short and J 10 bases short, with 12 bases between. This chain's CDR3 is CASSETSWREQFF. The DNA of the CDR3 is TGTGCCAGCAGTGAAACTAGTTGGAGAGAGCAGTTCTTC.

The gene calls are TRBV7-9 and TRBJ2-7, with 7 nucleotides matching TRBD2. The CDR3 sequence is 14 residues long. Per the germline V gene, CDR1 is SEHNR and CDR2 is FQNEAQ (reference sequence). J lost 6 bases, V lost 1 base, and 6 bases had no gene match. This CDR3 is CASSLGGGVGEQYF. The CDR3 DNA reads as TGTGCCAGCAGCTTAGGGGGGGGAGTCGGCGAGCAGTACTTC.

V is TRBV10-1 and J is TRBJ1-5; D unresolved. Per germline, CDR1 WNHNN and CDR2 SYGVQD (reference sequence). V dropped 5 bases and J dropped 6 bases, with 11 bases sitting between them. This CDR3 comprises 13 residues. In nucleotides, the CDR3 is TGCGCCAGCAGTCCCGGAGGAGCTCAGCCCCAGCATTTT. This encodes CASSPGGAQPQHF.

This clone was seen a single time. The rearrangement uses TRBV27 and TRBJ2-1, with 10 bases that match TRBD1. Germline assignment: CDR1 MNHEY and CDR2 SMNVEV (reference sequence). The CDR3 is made up of 16 amino acids. J was trimmed by 2 bases and V by 8 bases; bases with no gene match: 9. In DNA, the CDR3 is TGTGCCAGCGGAAGGGCCGGGACAGGGGCCTACAATGAGCAGTTCTTC. It encodes CASGRAGTGAYNEQFF.

Of note for this clone: At one end, the junction sequence differs from germline, possibly due to a read error. This sample includes further DNA sequences coding for the same CDR3. The chain joins TRBV6-1 to TRBJ2-3; 9 bases line up with TRBD2. The CDR3 runs 18 residues. Germline V lookup: CDR1 MNHNS, CDR2 SASEGT. CDR3 in amino acids: CASSDRAGGSSSTDTQYF. The CDR3 DNA reads TGTGCCAGCAGTGATCGCGCGGGAGGGTCATCTAGCACAGATACGCAGTACTTT.

The V and J genes are TRBV6-1 and TRBJ2-1; TRBD2 is a possible D gene (6 bases). V was clipped by 1 base and J by 8 bases, with 12 bases between them. Germline V gene lookup returns CDR1 MNHNS and CDR2 SASEGT. This CDR3 spans 14 amino acids. CDR3 sequence: CASSEEPWGDEQFF. As DNA, the CDR3 is TGTGCCAGCAGTGAAGAGCCCTGGGGGGATGAGCAGTTCTTC.

This clone has only a few counts. The chain couples TRBV30 to TRBJ2-3; D remains ambiguous. Germline CDR1 reads GTSNPN; CDR2 reads SVGIG (reference sequence). The CDR3 length is 14 residues. Trimming stripped 2 bases from V and 1 base from J, with 10 bases between. The CDR3: CAWSNTDRTDTQYF. The CDR3 nucleotides read TGTGCCTGGAGTAACACAGACCGCACAGATACGCAGTATTTT.

The V gene is TRBV7-2, the J gene TRBJ1-5, with unresolved D. The CDR3 is 13 residues long. V lost 5 bases and J 2 bases, leaving 7 bases between the germline ends. Germline V CDR1 and CDR2: SGHTA, FQGNSA. CDR3 sequence: CASSPEGNQPQHF. The CDR3 nucleotides read TGTGCCAGCAGCCCTGAGGGCAATCAGCCCCAGCATTTT.

The V gene is TRBV11-1, the J gene TRBJ2-1, with D maybe TRBD1 (5 bases). V was clipped by 4 bases and J by 1 base, with 14 bases between them. Germline assignment: CDR1 SGHAT and CDR2 FQDESV (reference sequence). The CDR3 is 16 amino acids. CDR3 loop: CASSYTLDSSYNEQFF. The CDR3 DNA is TGTGCCAGCAGCTACACCTTAGACAGTTCCTACAATGAGCAGTTCTTC.

The chain carries TRBV10-2 and TRBJ1-6; D is possibly TRBD1 (5 bases). The CDR3 totals 13 residues. V was clipped by 10 bases and J by 1 base, with 8 bases between them. Germline CDR1 reads WSHSY; CDR2 reads SAAADI. The CDR3, as DNA: TGCGCCACCGGGGGATCCTATAATTCACCCCTCCACTTT. As protein: CATGGSYNSPLHF.

Comment on this clone: Its ends do not fully match the called genes, so a read error is possible. The V call is TRBV7-9, the J call TRBJ1-2, with no clear D. CDR1 and CDR2 from the germline V gene are SEHNR and FQNEAQ (reference sequence). The CDR3 has 12 residues. CDR3 DNA sequence: TGTTCCAGCAGCTTAGCCGCGGGCGGCTACACCTTC. Its translation is CSSSLAAGGYTF. Supplemented by reference TRBV7-9 and TRBJ1-2, the full variable domain reads DTGVSQNPRHKITKRGQNVTFRCDPISEHNRLYWYRQTLGQGPEFLTYFQNEAQLEKSRLLSDRFSAERPKGSFSTLEIQRTEQGDSAMYLCSSSLAAGGYTFGSGTRLTVV.

The chain couples TRBV18 to TRBJ2-4, with TRBD1 matching over 7 bases. Trimming cost V 6 bases and J 1 base; bases outside gene matches: 12. This CDR3 is built from 17 residues. Germline assignment: CDR1 KGHSH and CDR2 LQKENI. CDR3 nucleotides: TGTGCCAGCTCCCCCGGGTTAGGGGGCGCGGCCAAAAACATTCAGTACTTC. Translation gives CASSPGLGGAAKNIQYF.

V is TRBV11-3 and J is TRBJ2-3, with 13 positions matching TRBD2. This CDR3 contains 18 residues. The V gene end was trimmed by 5 bases and the J gene end by 0 bases; junction bases not matched to a gene: 8. Germline values: CDR1 SGHNT, CDR2 YENEEA. The CDR3 sequence: CASSPGLAGQFSTDTQYF. CDR3 nucleotide sequence: TGTGCCAGCAGCCCGGGACTAGCGGGACAGTTTAGCACAGATACGCAGTATTTT.

This clone was recorded a few times. V usage is TRBV6-1 and J usage is TRBJ2-5; D is uncertain. The J call is in doubt because the DNA end fits TRBJ2-4 better. The CDR3 has 11 residues. CDR1 is MNHNS, CDR2 SASEGT, per germline. CDR3 loop: CASSYQAIQYF. CDR3 nucleotides: TGTGCCAGCAGTTACCAGGCCATTCAGTACTTC.

This chain joins TRBV28 and TRBJ1-5; TRBD1 matches 8 bases. CDR3 length: 15 amino acids. The V and J ends lost 7 bases and 2 bases, in that order; junction bases with no gene match: 7. Germline CDR1 and CDR2: MDHEN and SYDVKM. CDR3: CASTDGQGGNQPQHF. The CDR3 DNA reads as TGTGCCAGCACCGACGGACAGGGCGGCAATCAGCCCCAGCATTTT.

This clone was seen just once. This chain uses TRBV10-3 with TRBJ2-6; perhaps TRBD1 as D (6 bases). V dropped 4 bases and J dropped 0 bases, with 16 bases sitting between them. The germline V gene encodes CDR1 ENHRY and CDR2 SYGVKD. The CDR3 extends over 18 amino acids. The CDR3 region has the DNA TGTGCCATCAGTGCCCCGACAGGTATTAGCTCTGGGGCCAACGTCCTGACTTTC. This gives the protein CAISAPTGISSGANVLTF.

This chain links TRBV18 with TRBJ1-4, with a weak D call TRBD1 (5 bases). Germline V gene data show CDR1 as KGHSH and CDR2 as LQKENI. With 4 bases removed from V and 0 bases from J, the gap between germline ends came to 9 bases. The CDR3 has 15 amino acids. The CDR3 reads CASSRGDSTNEKLFF. DNA of the CDR3: TGTGCCAGCTCACGAGGGGACTCAACTAATGAAAAACTGTTTTTT. Full variable domain (rest looked up from reference TRBV18 and TRBJ1-4): NAGVMQNPRHLVRRRGQEARLRCSPMKGHSHVYWYRQLPEEGLKFMVYLQKENIIDESGMPKERFSAEFPKEGPSILRIQQVVRGDSAAYFCASSRGDSTNEKLFFGSGTQLSVL.

The chain couples TRBV6-1 to TRBJ1-4; D remains unclear. The CDR3 is made up of 14 amino acids. Germline loops: CDR1 MNHNS, CDR2 SASEGT. V was shortened by 0 bases and J by 8 bases, with 10 bases between the two germline ends. CDR3 nucleotide sequence: TGTGCCAGCAGTGAAGCCCCATCGGGGGAAAAACTGTTTTTT. Encoded protein: CASSEAPSGEKLFF.

This clone is a singleton in its sample. This chain links TRBV2 with TRBJ2-7; 8 positions agree with TRBD1. This CDR3 contains 16 residues. Germline V CDR1 and CDR2: SNHLY, FYNNEI. V lost 5 bases and J lost 3; bases outside the gene matches: 12. CDR3 sequence: CASSFRQGSTDYEQYF. The CDR3 DNA is TGTGCCAGCAGTTTCCGACAGGGGTCGACTGACTACGAGCAGTACTTC. Full variable domain (rest looked up from reference TRBV2 and TRBJ2-7): EPEVTQTPSHQVTQMGQEVILRCVPISNHLYFYWYRQILGQKVEFLVSFYNNEISEKSEIFDDQFSVERPDGSNFTLKIRSTKLEDSAMYFCASSFRQGSTDYEQYFGPGTRLTVT.

The rearrangement uses TRBV19 and TRBJ1-1; no definite D call. Germline CDR1 and CDR2: LNHDA and SQIVND (reference sequence). Trimming cost V 7 bases and J 1 base, with 4 bases left between them. The CDR3 totals 11 residues. In nucleotides, the CDR3 is TGTGCCAGTAAGCGGAACACTGAAGCTTTCTTT. The encoded protein is CASKRNTEAFF.

V and J are TRBV12-5 and TRBJ1-6; D call uncertain. V was trimmed by 7 bases and J by 2 bases, leaving 12 bases between them. CDR1 is LGHNT and CDR2 is FRNRAP in the germline V gene. This CDR3 contains 15 residues. The CDR3 coding sequence is TGTGCTAGTGCCGAACAGTTGCCCTATAATTCACCCCTCCACTTT. Its protein is CASAEQLPYNSPLHF.

This clone has a handful of counts. This chain joins TRBV30 and TRBJ2-5; D is possibly TRBD2 (7 bases). CDR3 length: 14 residues. CDR1 and CDR2 (germline): GTSNPN, SVGIG (reference sequence). V lost 0 bases to trimming and J lost 4 bases, with 12 bases between them. CDR3 loop: CAWSVIGGGETQYF. CDR3 nucleotides: TGTGCCTGGAGTGTAATAGGGGGGGGAGAGACCCAGTACTTC. The full variable domain, in which reference TRBV30 and TRBJ2-5 provide the parts outside the CDR3, is SQTIHQWPATLVQPVGSPLSLECTVEGTSNPNLYWYRQAAGRGLQLLFYSVGIGQISSEVPQNLSASRPQDRQFILSSKKLLLSDSGFYLCAWSVIGGGETQYFGPGTRLLVL.

This chain connects TRBV5-8 to TRBJ1-1; TRBD1 is a possible D gene (5 bases). CDR3 length equals 14 residues. Germline V gene data show CDR1 as SGHTS and CDR2 as YDEGEE. Trimming removed 4 bases at V and 2 bases at J, with 12 bases between. CDR3 region: CASSPPGRNTEAFF. In DNA form, the CDR3 reads TGTGCCAGCAGCCCTCCAGGGCGAAACACTGAAGCTTTCTTT.

V usage is TRBV5-8 and J usage is TRBJ2-3, with 10 bases fitting TRBD2. CDR3 length: 17 amino acids. In germline, CDR1 is SGHTS, CDR2 YDEGEE. The trim removed 5 bases at V and 2 bases at J, leaving 11 bases unmatched. The CDR3 region is CASRPPWLAGDTDTQYF. In DNA form, the CDR3 reads TGTGCCAGCAGGCCCCCATGGCTAGCGGGGGACACAGATACGCAGTATTTT.

This clone was recorded a few times. The chain carries TRBV15 and TRBJ1-2; D is uncertain. Germline V gives CDR1 LNHNV, CDR2 YYDKDF (reference sequence). The V end lost 1 base, the J end lost 7 bases, and 19 bases lay between the germline ends. This CDR3 spans 16 amino acids. CDR3 DNA sequence: TGTGCCACCAGCAGAGGCTACGGGGAGCGCTGGGTTGGCTACACCTTC. Translation gives CATSRGYGERWVGYTF.

The chain is built from TRBV9 and TRBJ2-5; 11 nucleotides agree with TRBD2. V gave up 3 bases and J gave up 3 bases; unmatched junction bases: 10. This CDR3 region has 17 residues. CDR1 SGDLS and CDR2 YYNGEE come from the germline V gene. The CDR3 nucleotides are TGTGCCAGCAGCGCGGGGGCACTAGCGGGAGTGAAAGAGACCCAGTACTTC. Its translation is CASSAGALAGVKETQYF.

This chain joins TRBV29-1 and TRBJ1-2, with 8 nucleotides matching TRBD1. The V gene end was trimmed by 6 bases and the J gene end by 6 bases; junction bases not matched to a gene: 12. In germline, CDR1 is SQVTM, CDR2 ANQGSEA. The CDR3 spans 14 residues. The CDR3 sequence is CSVTRDRLRNGYTF. CDR3 coding DNA: TGCAGCGTGACCCGGGACAGGCTTAGGAATGGCTACACCTTC.

The chain employs TRBV30 and TRBJ2-7; 7 bases fit TRBD2. The CDR3 sequence is 14 residues long. V shed 0 bases and J 4 bases; nucleotides not matched to a gene: 6. In germline, CDR1 is GTSNPN, CDR2 SVGIG (reference sequence). The CDR3 here is CAWSVRGGGYEQYF. CDR3 bases: TGTGCCTGGAGTGTACGTGGGGGGGGGTACGAGCAGTACTTC.

The chain carries TRBV29-1 and TRBJ2-7, with 8 positions matching TRBD2. V lost 0 bases and J lost 6; bases outside the gene matches: 13. Germline lookup yields CDR1 SQVTM and CDR2 ANQGSEA. The CDR3 loop spans 16 amino acids. CDR3 in DNA: TGCAGCGTTGAAGATCTGGACGGGAGGGCCCGAATCGAGCAGTACTTC. Translated: CSVEDLDGRARIEQYF.